These 26 T cell receptor beta chains came from one sample sequenced in a study of shared clonotypes between healthy human individuals. Sequencing used immunoSEQ multiplex PCR; TCRdb keeps in-frame clones, though not all of them. Of 700,000 to 950,000 clones detected, 96% appear once; the ten largest clones hold 0.2% to 0.25%. As defined, naive CD8 cells were CD45RO-negative and positively selected for CCR7, with terminally differentiated effector memory CD45RA+ cells excluded. The sequenced material came from naive CD8+ T cells sorted from blood. The receptors shown here come from a man aged 30 to 39 in good health.

V is TRBV7-8 and J is TRBJ2-1; 7 bases agree with TRBD2. V shed 1 base and J 4 bases; nucleotides not matched to a gene: 10. The CDR3 extends over 17 amino acids. CDR1 and CDR2 from the germline V gene are SGHVS and FQNEAQ. In nucleotides, the CDR3 is TGTGCCAGCAGCTTAGTTGTGCGGGAGCCCATGTACAATGAGCAGTTCTTC. It yields the protein CASSLVVREPMYNEQFF.

This CDR3 reads CASSLTDSTTYEQYF. The DNA of the CDR3 is TGTGCCAGCAGTTTAACGGACTCAACCACCTACGAGCAGTACTTC. V usage is TRBV27 and J usage is TRBJ2-7; tentative D call: TRBD2 (5 bases). The germline V gene has CDR1 MNHEY and CDR2 SMNVEV (reference sequence). Trimming pared 2 bases from V and 2 bases from J, leaving 13 bases between. The CDR3 runs 15 residues.

The chain uses TRBV9 and TRBJ2-1, with 13 bases that match TRBD2. Germline V lookup: CDR1 SGDLS, CDR2 YYNGEE. Trimming at V came to 2 bases and at J to 4 bases, leaving 3 bases not matched to a gene. The CDR3 spans 16 residues. The CDR3 protein is CASSVLTSGRYNEQFF. CDR3 coding DNA: TGTGCCAGCAGCGTCTTGACTAGCGGGAGGTACAATGAGCAGTTCTTC.

This sequence joins TRBV27 and TRBJ1-5; the match to TRBD1 covers 8 bases. This CDR3 has 13 residues. Germline trimming cut 4 bases from V and 9 bases from J; bases unmatched to any gene: 5. The germline CDR1 and CDR2 sequences are MNHEY and SMNVEV (reference sequence). CDR3 coding DNA: TGTGCCAGCAGTTACAGGGGGGAATCGCCCCAGCATTTT. Protein: CASSYRGESPQHF.

The chain has TRBV2 and TRBJ2-3, with D perhaps matching TRBD1 or TRBD2 (5 bases each). V dropped 2 bases and J dropped 3 bases, with 15 bases sitting between them. From germline, CDR1 is SNHLY and CDR2 FYNNEI. The CDR3 spans 16 residues. The CDR3: CASSEISGQETDTQYF. The CDR3 DNA is TGTGCCAGCAGTGAAATCAGCGGACAAGAAACAGATACGCAGTATTTT.

The genes are TRBV15 and TRBJ2-7, with D perhaps assigned TRBD1 or TRBD2 (5 bases each). The V end was cut by 9 bases, the J end by 3 bases, with 12 bases between. The CDR3 runs 12 residues. The germline V gene encodes CDR1 LNHNV and CDR2 YYDKDF (reference sequence). The CDR3 loop reads CATGETNYEQYF. In nucleotides, the CDR3 is TGTGCCACGGGGGAAACAAACTACGAGCAGTACTTC.

This clone was seen a single time. A single base separates this from a much larger clone, so it may be a read error. The chain carries TRBV7-2 and TRBJ2-5, with TRBD1 as a possible D gene (6 bases). CDR3 size: 14 residues. The V end lost 2 bases, the J end lost 2 bases, and 9 bases lay between the germline ends. CDR1 and CDR2 (germline): SGHTA, FQGNSA. The DNA for the CDR3 is TGTGCCAGCAGCTTACTTGGACAGCAAGAGACCCAGTACTTC. Its protein product is CASSLLGQQETQYF.

This clone was found once. The chain combines TRBV7-8 with TRBJ1-4, with unresolved D. Looked up from germline, CDR1 is SGHVS and CDR2 is FQNEAQ. V gave up 2 bases and J gave up 3 bases, with 7 bases separating them. The CDR3 is 14 amino acids. CDR3 protein: CASSLRGANEKLFF. CDR3 bases: TGTGCCAGCAGCTTACGTGGGGCTAATGAAAAACTGTTTTTT.

The rearrangement uses TRBV4-1 and TRBJ2-6; D is possibly TRBD1 or TRBD2 (5 bases each). The ends were cut back, 1 base at V and 0 bases at J, with 19 bases in the middle. Germline-derived CDR1 and CDR2 are MGHRA and YSYEKL. The CDR3 runs 20 residues. The CDR3 bases are TGCGCCAGCAGCCAAGGGTTGTCCGGGACGGGTGACTCTGGGGCCAACGTCCTGACTTTC. Protein sequence: CASSQGLSGTGDSGANVLTF.

The genes are TRBV27 and TRBJ1-2, with 7 bases matching TRBD1. The CDR3 consists of 16 residues. Losses at the gene ends were 3 bases for V and 8 bases for J; bases not matched to a gene: 15. The germline V gene has CDR1 MNHEY and CDR2 SMNVEV (reference sequence). The CDR3 bases are TGTGCCAGCAGTTTCATAAATCGGACAGGCGGGGGCGGCTACACCTTC. This encodes CASSFINRTGGGGYTF.

This chain connects TRBV9 to TRBJ2-1; TRBD2 matches 13 bases. The CDR3 extends over 15 amino acids. Germline lookup yields CDR1 SGDLS and CDR2 YYNGEE. The ends lost 3 bases at V and 9 bases at J; junction bases unmatched: 6. CDR3 nucleotides: TGTGCCAGCAGCGCCGGGACTAGCGGGATGGGTGAGCAGTTCTTC. Residues: CASSAGTSGMGEQFF.

This rearrangement joins TRBV7-9 to TRBJ2-5; possibly TRBD1 for D (6 bases). The V gene's germline CDR1 is SEHNR and CDR2 FQNEAQ (reference sequence). V was shortened by 5 bases and J by 2 bases, with 15 bases between the two germline ends. The CDR3 contains 15 residues. CDR3 loop: CASSLIRTEQETQYF. The CDR3 coding sequence is TGTGCCAGCAGCCTCATCCGGACAGAACAAGAGACCCAGTACTTC.

The J gene is TRBJ2-1, the V gene TRBV18, with D perhaps given as TRBD1 or TRBD2 (5 bases each). Per germline, CDR1 KGHSH and CDR2 LQKENI. This CDR3 comprises 16 residues. V lost 2 bases, J lost 4 bases, and 15 bases lay in between. The CDR3 loop is CASSPITGTPYNEQFF. The CDR3 DNA follows: TGTGCCAGCTCACCAATTACCGGGACCCCATACAATGAGCAGTTCTTC.

The DNA for the CDR3 is TGTGCCAGCAGTATGGGGGGGCAGCGGGACTCTAGCACAGATACGCAGTATTTT. Translation: CASSMGGQRDSSTDTQYF. The chain couples TRBV2 to TRBJ2-3; possibly TRBD2 for D (7 bases). Trimming left V 5 bases short and J 0 bases short, with 21 bases between. The CDR3 spans 18 residues. Germline V CDR1 and CDR2: SNHLY, FYNNEI.

The chain carries TRBV10-3 and TRBJ2-7, with 8 bases that match TRBD2. This CDR3 has 17 residues. Germline lookup yields CDR1 ENHRY and CDR2 SYGVKD. V was clipped by 4 bases and J by 5 bases; unmatched bases: 16. This CDR3 reads CAISVNFGTSMGDEQYF. CDR3 nucleotides: TGTGCCATCAGTGTAAATTTCGGGACTAGTATGGGCGACGAGCAGTACTTC.

V gene TRBV7-7 combines with J gene TRBJ2-2; TRBD2 aligns across 7 bases. The CDR3 is 17 residues long. Germline V gene sequence: CDR1 SSHAT, CDR2 FNYEAQ (reference sequence). J was trimmed by 2 bases and V by 5 bases; bases with no gene match: 11. For the CDR3, the DNA is TGTGCCAGCAGCCACCCCAAAGGACTAGACAACACCGGGGAGCTGTTTTTT. This gives the protein CASSHPKGLDNTGELFF.

This chain connects TRBV10-3 to TRBJ1-1, with a weak D call TRBD1 (5 bases). In germline, CDR1 is ENHRY, CDR2 SYGVKD. The CDR3 is 15 residues long. V was trimmed by 3 bases and J by 1 base, leaving 12 bases between them. CDR3 sequence: CAISDQTAKNTEAFF. In nucleotides, the CDR3 is TGTGCCATCAGTGACCAGACAGCAAAGAACACTGAAGCTTTCTTT.

This clone was detected only once. This chain joins TRBV9 and TRBJ2-3, with 9 bases matching TRBD1. The trim removed 4 bases at V and 6 bases at J, leaving 9 bases unmatched. Per germline, CDR1 SGDLS and CDR2 YYNGEE. The CDR3 has 15 residues. Here the CDR3 DNA reads TGTGCCAGCAGCCCAGCGGGACAGGGAGCGGATACGCAGTATTTT. Translating gives CASSPAGQGADTQYF.

The chain uses TRBV18 and TRBJ2-7; either TRBD1 or TRBD2 may fit D (5 bases each). The germline V gene encodes CDR1 KGHSH and CDR2 LQKENI. V lost 0 bases and J 1 base, leaving 10 bases between the germline ends. This CDR3 has 15 residues. The CDR3 spells CASSPPRGGSYEQYF. DNA of the CDR3: TGTGCCAGCTCACCACCTCGGGGCGGGTCCTACGAGCAGTACTTC.

The rearrangement uses TRBV10-3 and TRBJ2-7, with TRBD2 as a possible D gene (7 bases). CDR3 length: 12 residues. Germline CDR1 reads ENHRY; CDR2 reads SYGVKD. Deletions cut 7 bases from V and 5 bases from J, with 12 bases between. As DNA, the CDR3 is TGTGCCATCACCGAGGGGGGGGACGAGCAGTACTTC. As protein: CAITEGGDEQYF.

This rearrangement joins TRBV29-1 to TRBJ1-1; perhaps TRBD1 as D (6 bases). Germline V gives CDR1 SQVTM, CDR2 ANQGSEA. This CDR3 has 14 amino acids. The ends were cut back, 3 bases at V and 8 bases at J, with 19 bases in the middle. The CDR3: CSVDNPQGGEEAFF. The DNA of the CDR3 is TGCAGCGTTGACAATCCACAGGGAGGAGAAGAAGCTTTCTTT.

The chain carries TRBV7-9 and TRBJ2-7; 8 bases agree with TRBD2. The CDR3 has 16 residues. The V segment lost 0 bases and the J segment 6 bases; nucleotides outside the gene matches: 10. Germline V gene lookup returns CDR1 SEHNR and CDR2 FQNEAQ (reference sequence). The CDR3 spells CASSLASGRAAGEQYF. The CDR3 DNA is TGTGCCAGCAGCTTAGCCTCCGGGAGGGCCGCGGGCGAGCAGTACTTC.

This clone was detected only once. The V call is TRBV7-9, the J call TRBJ1-1, with D possibly matching TRBD1 (6 bases). Trimming stripped 3 bases from V and 8 bases from J, with 10 bases between. Germline values: CDR1 SEHNR, CDR2 FQNEAQ (reference sequence). CDR3 size: 12 residues. CDR3 sequence (DNA): TGTGCCAGCAGCTTTGGGGGGCGCGAAGCTTTCTTT. Translated, it gives CASSFGGREAFF.

Only one count was recorded for this clone. The chain uses TRBV27 and TRBJ1-1; D is possibly TRBD1 (5 bases). The germline V and J ends were trimmed by 0 bases and 6 bases, with 8 bases remaining between them. Per germline, CDR1 MNHEY and CDR2 SMNVEV (reference sequence). The CDR3 consists of 13 residues. The CDR3 sequence is CASSLSGAAEAFF. The CDR3, as DNA: TGTGCCAGCAGTTTATCTGGGGCAGCTGAAGCTTTCTTT.

The chain employs TRBV5-4 and TRBJ2-7; 14 bases are shared with TRBD2. The CDR3 sequence is 16 residues long. V gave up 2 bases and J gave up 1 base; unmatched junction bases: 2. Germline V gene lookup returns CDR1 SGHNT and CDR2 YYREEE (reference sequence). In nucleotides, the CDR3 is TGTGCCAGCAGCTTAAGGACTAGCGGGGGGTCCTACGAGCAGTACTTC. Encoded protein: CASSLRTSGGSYEQYF. Drawing the rest from reference TRBV5-4 and TRBJ2-7, the complete variable domain is ETGVTQSPTHLIKTRGQQVTLRCSSQSGHNTVSWYQQALGQGPQFIFQYYREEENGRGNFPPRFSGLQFPNYSSELNVNALELDDSALYLCASSLRTSGGSYEQYFGPGTRLTVT.

The chain employs TRBV4-1 and TRBJ2-5; 7 nucleotides align to TRBD2. This CDR3 is 14 amino acids long. In germline, CDR1 is MGHRA, CDR2 YSYEKL. V lost 2 bases, J lost 5 bases, and 5 bases stayed unmatched. CDR3 protein: CASSQLGLDETQYF. CDR3 coding DNA: TGCGCCAGCAGCCAACTCGGACTAGACGAGACCCAGTACTTC.